This record looks at one TCR beta chain sequence and its context. What it recognizes is unknown. These data come from a study of cytomegalovirus exposure and HLA in healthy donors. Looked up from germline, CDR1 is SGHRS and CDR2 is YFSETQ. Trimming cost V 2 bases and J 5 bases, with 4 bases left between them. There are 11 residues in the CDR3. General study findings and limits: Roughly even sequencing depth across donors was the assumption behind the presence/absence analyses. Previously analyzed data showed that most TCR beta V segments were productive at a frequency of about 90% or about 30%. Most TCR sequences were rare, but some public TCRs occurred in many donors. Later on, an analysis showed TCR association rates differing by HLA locus, with DRB1 the most and HLA-C the fewest.

It was with 60 Vbeta and 13 Jbeta primers that the PCR ran. Here immunoSEQ multiplex PCR was the method, and the copy in TCRdb shows in-frame clones only, minus some. Altogether 150,000 to 200,000 clones are present, roughly 85% being singletons, with the ten largest covering 4% to 4.5%. The J gene is TRBJ2-5, the V gene TRBV5-1, with D unclear. The clonotype was recovered from a woman aged 30 to 39 in good health and CMV-seropositive. Sequencing was done on a sample of PBMCs. The CDR3 sequence: CASSLAETQYF. CDR3 in DNA: TGCGCCAGCAGCTTAGCGGAGACCCAGTACTTC. Full variable domain (outside the CDR3, taken from reference TRBV5-1 and TRBJ2-5): KAGVTQTPRYLIKTRGQQVTLSCSPISGHRSVSWYQQTPGQGLQFLFEYFSETQRNKGNFPGRFSGRQFSNSRSEMNVSTLELGDSALYLCASSLAETQYFGPGTRLLVL.